A single sample is the source of the 21 T cell receptor beta chains below, sequenced in a study of control samples from healthy donors and cancer patients. This table comes from immunoSEQ multiplex PCR, and its TCRdb copy is limited to in-frame clones, with some not included. The sample yields fewer than 300,000 clones, over 70% seen once. The specimen sequenced was PBMCs. All receptors derive from a woman aged 55-70 years with lung cancer.

The chain uses TRBV4-1 and TRBJ1-1; the D is unclear. This CDR3 is 13 amino acids long. The germline V gene encodes CDR1 MGHRA and CDR2 YSYEKL. V was clipped by 2 bases and J by 7 bases, with 11 bases between them. The CDR3 reads CASSQRRNGEAFF. The DNA of the CDR3 is TGCGCCAGCAGCCAAAGGCGCAACGGTGAAGCTTTCTTT.

The chain employs TRBV7-3 and TRBJ2-2, with D perhaps TRBD1 (7 bases). Trimming shortened V by 5 bases and J by 5 bases, and 18 bases separated the two germline ends. This CDR3 has 16 amino acids. The germline gives CDR1 SGHTA, CDR2 FQGTGA. The CDR3: CASSHAAGGITGELFF. In nucleotides, the CDR3 is TGTGCCAGCAGCCACGCGGCAGGGGGGATTACCGGGGAGCTGTTTTTT.

The V and J genes are TRBV5-1 and TRBJ1-3; 8 nucleotides line up with TRBD1. Germline-derived CDR1 and CDR2 are SGHRS and YFSETQ. V was clipped by 3 bases and J by 0 bases; unmatched bases: 2. This CDR3 spans 15 amino acids. CDR3 amino acids: CASSSDRGSGNTIYF. For the CDR3, the DNA is TGCGCCAGCAGCTCCGACAGGGGCTCTGGAAACACCATATATTTT.

The chain recombines TRBV10-1 with TRBJ2-2; D is ambiguous. From germline, CDR1 is WNHNN and CDR2 SYGVQD (reference sequence). The ends were cut back, 3 bases at V and 3 bases at J, with 8 bases in the middle. There are 14 residues in the CDR3. As DNA, the CDR3 is TGCGCCAGCAGTGAAAGGAGTTACACCGGGGAGCTGTTTTTT. This sequence encodes CASSERSYTGELFF.

The gene calls are TRBV19 and TRBJ1-6; D possibly corresponds to TRBD1 (5 bases). Trimming pared 7 bases from V and 8 bases from J, leaving 21 bases between. CDR1 LNHDA and CDR2 SQIVND come from the germline V gene (reference sequence). This CDR3 is 16 amino acids long. CDR3 loop: CASTARPGGMDSPLHF. CDR3 coding DNA: TGTGCCAGTACCGCCCGGCCGGGGGGAATGGATTCACCCCTCCACTTT.

V usage is TRBV11-2 and J usage is TRBJ2-2, with TRBD1 matching 9 bases. The J segment lost 3 bases and the V segment lost 4 bases, leaving 3 bases of the junction unmatched. The CDR3 spans 15 residues. Germline CDR1 is SGHAT and CDR2 is FQNNGV. The CDR3 here is CASSSTGGDTGELFF. CDR3 coding DNA: TGTGCCAGCAGCTCCACAGGGGGCGACACCGGGGAGCTGTTTTTT.

The gene calls are TRBV9 and TRBJ2-5, with TRBD2 matching 8 bases. Germline V gene data show CDR1 as SGDLS and CDR2 as YYNGEE. The CDR3 loop spans 13 amino acids. With 3 bases clipped from V and 5 bases from J, the junction kept 3 bases outside the gene matches. The CDR3 loop is CASSGTSLETQYF. DNA for the CDR3: TGTGCCAGCAGCGGGACTAGCCTTGAGACCCAGTACTTC.

The chain carries TRBV5-1 and TRBJ1-3, with a possible D match to TRBD1 (6 bases). Germline CDR1 SGHRS, CDR2 YFSETQ. V was shortened by 3 bases and J by 4 bases, with 17 bases between the two germline ends. The CDR3 runs to 16 residues. The DNA of the CDR3 is TGCGCCAGCAGCTCCGGGGGGGGGCTCGTCGGAAACACCATATATTTT. It translates to CASSSGGGLVGNTIYF.

The gene calls are TRBV7-8 and TRBJ2-2; D is possibly TRBD1 (5 bases). Deletions cut 2 bases from V and 3 bases from J, with 7 bases between. This CDR3 spans 14 amino acids. CDR1 is SGHVS, CDR2 FQNEAQ, per germline. The CDR3 sequence: CASSLMGHTGELFF. CDR3 nucleotides: TGTGCCAGCAGCTTAATGGGGCACACCGGGGAGCTGTTTTTT.

The rearrangement joins TRBV6-5 to TRBJ2-7; D gene unclear. The CDR3 is 13 amino acids. Germline V CDR1 and CDR2: MNHEY, SVGAGI. The V and J ends lost 8 bases and 2 bases respectively, with 13 bases between them. The CDR3 loop is CASGLDPAYEQYF. The CDR3 nucleotides are TGTGCCAGCGGATTAGACCCAGCCTACGAGCAGTACTTC.

This chain uses TRBV29-1 with TRBJ2-7; D is undetermined. The CDR3 consists of 12 residues. V shed 5 bases and J shed 7 bases, with 15 bases lying between them. Germline CDR1 SQVTM, CDR2 ANQGSEA. The CDR3 spells CSVQWPPQEQYF. CDR3 DNA: TGCAGCGTTCAATGGCCTCCTCAAGAGCAGTACTTC.

This clone has a single count. This chain joins TRBV5-1 and TRBJ1-2; D remains ambiguous. Germline V lookup: CDR1 SGHRS, CDR2 YFSETQ. V was trimmed by 0 bases and J by 5 bases, leaving 11 bases between them. The CDR3 loop spans 14 amino acids. The CDR3 DNA follows: TGCGCCAGCAGCTTGGAGGGAGTGGAGTATGGCTACACCTTC. Translating gives CASSLEGVEYGYTF. The full variable domain, rest sourced from reference TRBV5-1 and TRBJ1-2, is KAGVTQTPRYLIKTRGQQVTLSCSPISGHRSVSWYQQTPGQGLQFLFEYFSETQRNKGNFPGRFSGRQFSNSRSEMNVSTLELGDSALYLCASSLEGVEYGYTFGSGTRLTVV.

The rearrangement links TRBV3-1 (or the pseudogene TRBV3-2) to TRBJ1-4, with unresolved D. CDR3 size: 13 residues. The germline gives CDR1 LGHDT, CDR2 YNNKEL (reference sequence). Deletions cut 3 bases from V and 7 bases from J, with 9 bases between. The CDR3 DNA reads as TGTGCCAGCAGCCACGCTGGGTCTGAAAAACTGTTTTTT. It is translated as CASSHAGSEKLFF.

The J gene is TRBJ2-2, the V gene TRBV6-5; D gene ambiguous. The germline V and J ends were trimmed by 4 bases and 5 bases, with 14 bases remaining between them. The CDR3 is made up of 15 amino acids. From germline, CDR1 is MNHEY and CDR2 SVGAGI. CDR3 bases: TGTGCCAGCAGTTTCTTCAGTGCGAGGACCGGGGAGCTGTTTTTT. This codes for CASSFFSARTGELFF.

There are a few counts of this clone. The chain recombines TRBV11-2 with TRBJ1-2, with D possibly TRBD1 on 5 matching bases. The V gene lost 5 bases and the J gene lost 4 bases, with 11 bases spanning the gap. The V gene's germline CDR1 is SGHAT and CDR2 FQNNGV. This CDR3 comprises 13 residues. The CDR3 here is CASSPDSTYGYTF. Written as DNA, the CDR3 is TGTGCCAGCAGCCCTGACAGTACCTATGGCTACACCTTC.

The rearrangement uses TRBV5-1 and TRBJ2-3, with 12 bases aligning to TRBD2. CDR3 size: 17 residues. Germline CDR1 and CDR2: SGHRS and YFSETQ. The trim removed 0 bases at V and 4 bases at J, leaving 6 bases unmatched. CDR3 in amino acids: CASSLGRASGGADTQYF. CDR3 DNA: TGCGCCAGCAGCTTGGGGCGCGCTAGCGGGGGGGCAGATACGCAGTATTTT. Full variable domain (rest looked up from reference TRBV5-1 and TRBJ2-3): KAGVTQTPRYLIKTRGQQVTLSCSPISGHRSVSWYQQTPGQGLQFLFEYFSETQRNKGNFPGRFSGRQFSNSRSEMNVSTLELGDSALYLCASSLGRASGGADTQYFGPGTRLTVL.

This sequence joins TRBV6-1 and TRBJ1-4; D may be TRBD1 (5 bases). Trimming removed 2 bases from V and 10 bases from J, with 17 bases in between. Germline CDR1 is MNHNS and CDR2 is SASEGT. The CDR3 runs 15 residues. For the CDR3, the DNA is TGTGCCAGCAGTGAACAAGGCAGGTCCCAGGGAAAACTGTTTTTT. It yields the protein CASSEQGRSQGKLFF.

The V gene is TRBV21-1, the J gene TRBJ2-7; TRBD1 reflects the table's D call only, with no check against the DNA. TRBV21-1 is given as a pseudogene. CDR3 length: 16 amino acids. As DNA, the CDR3 is TGTGCCAGCAGCAACGACAGGGTCGTCGCCCGCTACGAGCAGTACTTC. As protein: CASSNDRVVARYEQYF.

CDR3 sequence (DNA): TGTGCCAGCGGCGAAGGGGGCAATCAGCCCCAGCATTTT. Encoded protein: CASGEGGNQPQHF. The chain carries TRBV9 and TRBJ1-5; D might be TRBD1 (5 bases). Trimming stripped 7 bases from V and 2 bases from J, with 10 bases between. The germline gives CDR1 SGDLS, CDR2 YYNGEE. The CDR3 is 13 amino acids.

There are a few counts of this clone. The chain couples TRBV19 to TRBJ2-7, with D perhaps TRBD1 (6 bases). Germline CDR1 LNHDA, CDR2 SQIVND (reference sequence). The CDR3 sequence is 14 residues long. Trimming left V 7 bases short and J 0 bases short, with 13 bases between. CDR3 nucleotides: TGTGCCAGTAAGTGGACAGTTAGCTCCTACGAGCAGTACTTC. This translates into CASKWTVSSYEQYF.

The rearrangement uses TRBV19 and TRBJ1-2; TRBD1 might be the D (5 bases). This CDR3 has 15 amino acids. V shed 4 bases and J shed 7 bases, with 19 bases lying between them. Germline CDR1 reads LNHDA; CDR2 reads SQIVND (reference sequence). The CDR3 reads CASSTYGSGSGGYTF. The CDR3 DNA follows: TGTGCCAGTAGTACCTATGGGTCAGGGTCTGGTGGCTACACCTTC.